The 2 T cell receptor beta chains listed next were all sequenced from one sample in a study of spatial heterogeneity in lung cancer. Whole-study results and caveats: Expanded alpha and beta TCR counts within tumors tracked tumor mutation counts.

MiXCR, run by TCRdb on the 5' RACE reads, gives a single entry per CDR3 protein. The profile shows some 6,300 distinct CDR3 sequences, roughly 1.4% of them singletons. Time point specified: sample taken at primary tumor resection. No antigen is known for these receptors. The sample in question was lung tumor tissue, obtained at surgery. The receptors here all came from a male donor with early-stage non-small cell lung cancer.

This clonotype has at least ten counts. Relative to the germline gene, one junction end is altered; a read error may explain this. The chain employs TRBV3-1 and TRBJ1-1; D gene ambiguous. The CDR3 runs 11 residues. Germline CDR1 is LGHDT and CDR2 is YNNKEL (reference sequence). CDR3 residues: CASSSGPEAFF. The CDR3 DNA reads TGTGCCAGCAGCTCCGGGCCTGAGGCTTTCTTT. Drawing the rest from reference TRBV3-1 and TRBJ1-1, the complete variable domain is DTAVSQTPKYLVTQMGNDKSIKCEQNLGHDTMYWYKQDSKKFLKIMFSYNNKELIINETVPNRFSPKSPDKAHLNLHINSLELGDSAVYFCASSSGPEAFFGQGTRLTVV.

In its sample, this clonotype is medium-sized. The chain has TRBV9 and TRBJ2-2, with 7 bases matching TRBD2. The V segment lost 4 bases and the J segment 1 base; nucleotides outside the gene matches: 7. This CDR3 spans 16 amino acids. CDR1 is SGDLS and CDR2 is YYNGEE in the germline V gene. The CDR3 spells CASSPRAGMNTGELFF. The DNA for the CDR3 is TGTGCCAGCAGCCCAAGAGCGGGGATGAACACCGGGGAGCTGTTTTTT.